Following are 3 T cell receptor beta chains from one sample sequenced in a study of OX40 agonist ivuxolimab in advanced cancers. Preparation of the library involved the immunoSEQ multiplex PCR assay. As stored in TCRdb, this immuneACCESS dataset retains in-frame rearrangements with V and J assigned. A fraction of the clones does not appear; measured against another copy, unresolved V genes explain less than half of the discrepancy, and the remainder lacks a known reason. Counted in this sample were tens of thousands of clones; 87% of them appeared once. Jointly, the top ten make up more than 13% of the sample. The material was CD4+ or CD8+ T cells sorted from blood, obtained in a trial of the OX40 agonist ivuxolimab. The receptors stem from an adult with an advanced solid tumor such as melanoma, head and neck, liver or kidney cancer.

This chain connects TRBV4-1 to TRBJ1-1; D may be TRBD1 (6 bases). The length of the CDR3 is 17 residues. V was pared by 0 bases and J by 1 base, with 15 bases between. In germline, CDR1 is MGHRA, CDR2 YSYEKL. CDR3: CASSQEGAIWGNTEAFF. Written as DNA, the CDR3 is TGCGCCAGCAGCCAAGAGGGGGCGATCTGGGGGAACACTGAAGCTTTCTTT.

The chain joins TRBV28 to TRBJ1-3, with TRBD1 matching over 7 bases. The V segment lost 3 bases and the J segment 8 bases; nucleotides outside the gene matches: 7. Germline loops: CDR1 MDHEN, CDR2 SYDVKM. The CDR3 spans 14 residues. The CDR3: CASSLAGGWDTIYF. DNA of the CDR3: TGTGCCAGCAGTTTGGCAGGGGGATGGGACACCATATATTTT.

V and J are TRBV7-2 and TRBJ1-2; D not certain. Per germline, CDR1 SGHTA and CDR2 FQGNSA. Trimming took 1 base from V and 7 from J, leaving 16 bases between them. CDR3 length: 15 residues. CDR3 protein: CASSLDHGRPTGYTF. CDR3 sequence (DNA): TGTGCCAGCAGCTTAGACCACGGACGTCCTACTGGCTACACCTTC.